This TCR beta chain stems from a study of blood T cell repertoires in COVID-19 (dated by TCRdb to the early 2020s). With respect to the entire study: The collaborator samples originated in the United States, Italy and Spain and spanned the acute and convalescent phases of COVID-19. The prospective study material was composed of cDNA or gDNA derived from T cells, B-cell-depleted T cells, or PBMCs. Subjects who had been exposed to COVID-19, were actively infected with it, or had recovered from it provided the deeply sampled blood TCRbeta repertoires that made up the dataset. The repertoires were released in a freely available public database intended as a resource for research on the immune response to SARS-CoV-2. Samples were obtained from the ongoing ImmuneRACE study (first 160 participants) and from some 1,300 subjects provided by 6 global collaborators. A de-identified subject ID, COVID-19 status, age in years and sex were almost always included in the sample metadata. Where HLA class I and class II types were available, the types were taken from metadata supplied by the sample provider, not from assay-based typing.

As for this clone: The target of this receptor is not known. No base qualities exist here, and no much larger clone lies one base off it.

A second Seattle source provided samples from volunteer blood donors who had recovered from COVID-19. Each collaborating institution followed its own protocols to collect whole blood in K2EDTA tubes. For TCRbeta analysis, collaborator samples were shipped as frozen whole blood, as isolated PBMCs, or as DNA extracted from either sample type. The investigation overall reported the following: Clinical and demographic metadata were provided uncurated, with the amount varying by source and participant.

TCRbeta CDR3 regions were amplified from genomic DNA using the immunoSEQ Assay, a bias-controlled multiplex PCR. The original methods were these. The number of nucleated cells in each sample was estimated from the amplification of reference gene primers within the assay. To quantify the absolute abundance of each unique TCRbeta CDR3 rearrangement, sequence reads were collapsed and filtered. For each sample, productive Simpson clonality was calculated as the square root of Simpson's diversity index across productive rearrangements. Not all clones reach the TCRdb copy of this immuneACCESS table, which keeps in-frame sequences only. Checked studies attribute under half of the gap to unresolved V genes and leave the rest unexplained. V and J calls and clone size are given by that table; D and trimming were obtained from the DNA. For this sample there are some 200,000 clones; roughly 85% appear just once. Together, the top ten hold 2.9% of the sample.

The germline V gene encodes CDR1 KGHSH and CDR2 LQKENI. From its cysteine to its phenylalanine, the CDR3 spans 15 amino acids. The kept DNA is CDR3 alone, 45 bases in frame from the first base. Cut back by 3 bases and 4 bases, the V and J ends lie 13 bases apart. The rearranged chain carries TRBV18 and TRBJ1-5; TRBD1 is perhaps the D gene, given 5 matching bases. The specimen sequenced was peripheral blood. The TCR originated in a man in his fifties who had recovered from COVID-19. The base sequence is TGTGCCAGCTCACCTTCACAGGTCACTAATCAGCCCCAGCATTTT. Translated, this is CASSPSQVTNQPQHF. When the CDR3 is completed using the reference TRBV18 and TRBJ1-5 genes on either side, the full variable domain is NAGVMQNPRHLVRRRGQEARLRCSPMKGHSHVYWYRQLPEEGLKFMVYLQKENIIDESGMPKERFSAEFPKEGPSILRIQQVVRGDSAAYFCASSPSQVTNQPQHFGDGTRLSIL.